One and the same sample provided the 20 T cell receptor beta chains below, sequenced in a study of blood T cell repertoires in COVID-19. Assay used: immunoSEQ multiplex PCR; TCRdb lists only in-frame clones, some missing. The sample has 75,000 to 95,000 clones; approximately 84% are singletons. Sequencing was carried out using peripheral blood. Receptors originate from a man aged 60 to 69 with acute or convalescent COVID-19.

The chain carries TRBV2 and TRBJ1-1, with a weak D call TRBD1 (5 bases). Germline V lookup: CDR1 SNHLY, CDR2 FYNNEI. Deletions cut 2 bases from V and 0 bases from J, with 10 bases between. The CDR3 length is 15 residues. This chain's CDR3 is CASSEFATVNTEAFF. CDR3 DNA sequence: TGTGCCAGCAGTGAATTCGCGACAGTGAACACTGAAGCTTTCTTT. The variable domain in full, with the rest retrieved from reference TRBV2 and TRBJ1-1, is EPEVTQTPSHQVTQMGQEVILRCVPISNHLYFYWYRQILGQKVEFLVSFYNNEISEKSEIFDDQFSVERPDGSNFTLKIRSTKLEDSAMYFCASSEFATVNTEAFFGQGTRLTVV.

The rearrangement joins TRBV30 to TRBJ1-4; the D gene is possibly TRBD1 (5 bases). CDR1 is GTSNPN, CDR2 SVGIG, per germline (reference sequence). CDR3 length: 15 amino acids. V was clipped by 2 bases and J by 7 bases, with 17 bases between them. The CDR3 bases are TGTGCCTGGAGTCCGACGGGGGGTGTAGCTGAAAAACTGTTTTTT. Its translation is CAWSPTGGVAEKLFF. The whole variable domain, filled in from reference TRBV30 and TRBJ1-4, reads SQTIHQWPATLVQPVGSPLSLECTVEGTSNPNLYWYRQAAGRGLQLLFYSVGIGQISSEVPQNLSASRPQDRQFILSSKKLLLSDSGFYLCAWSPTGGVAEKLFFGSGTQLSVL.

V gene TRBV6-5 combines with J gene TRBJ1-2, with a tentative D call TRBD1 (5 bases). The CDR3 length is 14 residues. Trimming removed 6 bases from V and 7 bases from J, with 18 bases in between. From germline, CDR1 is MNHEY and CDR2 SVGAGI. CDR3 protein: CASRLTGGAGGYTF. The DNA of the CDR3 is TGTGCCAGCAGGTTAACAGGTGGGGCAGGTGGCTACACCTTC.

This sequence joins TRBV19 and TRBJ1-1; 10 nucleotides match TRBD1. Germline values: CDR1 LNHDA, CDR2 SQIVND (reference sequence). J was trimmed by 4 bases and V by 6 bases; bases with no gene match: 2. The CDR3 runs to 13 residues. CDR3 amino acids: CASRDRGSTEAFF. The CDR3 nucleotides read TGTGCCAGTAGGGACAGGGGGAGCACTGAAGCTTTCTTT. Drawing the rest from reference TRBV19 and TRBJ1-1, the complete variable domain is DGGITQSPKYLFRKEGQNVTLSCEQNLNHDAMYWYRQDPGQGLRLIYYSQIVNDFQKGDIAEGYSVSREKKESFPLTVTSAQKNPTAFYLCASRDRGSTEAFFGQGTRLTVV.

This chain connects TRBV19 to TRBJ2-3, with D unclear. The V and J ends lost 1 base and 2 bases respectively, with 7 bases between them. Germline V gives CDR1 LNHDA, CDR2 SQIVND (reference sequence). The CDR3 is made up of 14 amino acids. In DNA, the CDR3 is TGTGCCAGTAGTATAGGGCTCAACACAGATACGCAGTATTTT. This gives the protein CASSIGLNTDTQYF.

DNA for the CDR3: TGCAGCTCCTCGGAGGGGGGGGACTATGGCTACACCTTC. Amino acids: CSSSEGGDYGYTF. The chain recombines TRBV29-1 with TRBJ1-2, with D maybe TRBD1 (6 bases). The CDR3 has 13 residues. Germline V gene lookup returns CDR1 SQVTM and CDR2 ANQGSEA. With 8 bases removed from V and 3 bases from J, the gap between germline ends came to 16 bases.

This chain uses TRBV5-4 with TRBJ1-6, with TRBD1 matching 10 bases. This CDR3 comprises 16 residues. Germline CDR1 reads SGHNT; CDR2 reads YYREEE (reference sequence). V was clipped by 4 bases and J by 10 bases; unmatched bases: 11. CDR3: CASSLSSGQGRSPLHF. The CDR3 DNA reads TGTGCCAGCAGCCTTTCCTCGGGACAGGGGAGGTCACCCCTCCACTTT. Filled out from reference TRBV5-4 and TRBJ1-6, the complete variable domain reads ETGVTQSPTHLIKTRGQQVTLRCSSQSGHNTVSWYQQALGQGPQFIFQYYREEENGRGNFPPRFSGLQFPNYSSELNVNALELDDSALYLCASSLSSGQGRSPLHFGNGTRLTVT.

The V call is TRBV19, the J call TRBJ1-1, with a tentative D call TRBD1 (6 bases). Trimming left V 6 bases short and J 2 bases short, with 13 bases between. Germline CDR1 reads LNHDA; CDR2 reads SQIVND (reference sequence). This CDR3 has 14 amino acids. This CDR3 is CASRLRGENTEAFF. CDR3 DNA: TGTGCCAGTAGACTCAGGGGAGAAAACACTGAAGCTTTCTTT.

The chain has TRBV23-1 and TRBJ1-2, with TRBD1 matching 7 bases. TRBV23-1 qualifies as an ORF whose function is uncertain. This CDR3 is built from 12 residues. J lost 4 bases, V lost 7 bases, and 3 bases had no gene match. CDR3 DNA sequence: TGCGCCAGCAAGAGGGACAGCTATGGCTACACCTTC. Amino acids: CASKRDSYGYTF.

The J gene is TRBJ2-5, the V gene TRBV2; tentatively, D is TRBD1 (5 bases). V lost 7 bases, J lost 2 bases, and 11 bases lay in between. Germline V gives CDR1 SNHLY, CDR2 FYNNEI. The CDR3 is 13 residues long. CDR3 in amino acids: CASMARTQETQYF. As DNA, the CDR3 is TGTGCCAGCATGGCTCGGACACAAGAGACCCAGTACTTC.

CDR3 DNA sequence: TGTGCCAGTAGTTCCCGGGGAGCTAACCAAGAGACCCAGTACTTC. Translation gives CASSSRGANQETQYF. V and J are TRBV19 and TRBJ2-5; possibly TRBD2 for D (5 bases). Germline V gene sequence: CDR1 LNHDA, CDR2 SQIVND (reference sequence). This CDR3 is 15 amino acids long. V lost 5 bases, J lost 0 bases, and 13 bases lay in between.

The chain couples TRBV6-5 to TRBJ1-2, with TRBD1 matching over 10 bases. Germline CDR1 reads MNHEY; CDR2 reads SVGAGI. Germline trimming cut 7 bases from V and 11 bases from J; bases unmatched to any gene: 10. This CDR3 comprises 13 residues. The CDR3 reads CASNHPGQGSYTF. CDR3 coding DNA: TGTGCCAGCAATCACCCGGGACAGGGGAGTTACACCTTC.

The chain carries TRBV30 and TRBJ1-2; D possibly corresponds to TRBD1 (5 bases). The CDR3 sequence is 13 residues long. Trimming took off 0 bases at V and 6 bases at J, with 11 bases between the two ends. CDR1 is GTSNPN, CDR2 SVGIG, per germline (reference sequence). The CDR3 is CAWSVTGDHGYTF. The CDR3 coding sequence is TGTGCCTGGAGTGTAACGGGGGACCATGGCTACACCTTC.

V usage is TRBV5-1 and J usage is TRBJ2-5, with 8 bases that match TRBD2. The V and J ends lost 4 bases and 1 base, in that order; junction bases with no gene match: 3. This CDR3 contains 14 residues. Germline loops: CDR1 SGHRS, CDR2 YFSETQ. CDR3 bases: TGCGCCAGCAGCCCGGGGGGGGCCCAAGAGACCCAGTACTTC. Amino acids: CASSPGGAQETQYF.

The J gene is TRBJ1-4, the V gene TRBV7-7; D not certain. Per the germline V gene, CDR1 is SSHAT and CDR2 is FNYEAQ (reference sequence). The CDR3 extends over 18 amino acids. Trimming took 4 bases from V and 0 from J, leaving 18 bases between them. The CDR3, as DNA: TGTGCCAGCAGCTCCATCGATACTTTCTGTGCAACTAATGAAAAACTGTTTTTT. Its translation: CASSSIDTFCATNEKLFF.

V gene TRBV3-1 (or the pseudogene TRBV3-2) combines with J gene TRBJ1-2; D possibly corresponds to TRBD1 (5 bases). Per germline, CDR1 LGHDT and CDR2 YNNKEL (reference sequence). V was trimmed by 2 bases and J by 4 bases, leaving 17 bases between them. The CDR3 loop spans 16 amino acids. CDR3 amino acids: CASSQSAVQELYGYTF. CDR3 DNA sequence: TGTGCCAGCAGCCAAAGTGCTGTACAGGAGCTCTATGGCTACACCTTC.

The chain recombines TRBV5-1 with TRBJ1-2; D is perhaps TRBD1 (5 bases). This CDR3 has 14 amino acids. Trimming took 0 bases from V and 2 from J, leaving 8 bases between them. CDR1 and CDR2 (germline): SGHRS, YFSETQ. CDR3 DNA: TGCGCCAGCAGCTTGGGGTCAGGGAACTATGGCTACACCTTC. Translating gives CASSLGSGNYGYTF.

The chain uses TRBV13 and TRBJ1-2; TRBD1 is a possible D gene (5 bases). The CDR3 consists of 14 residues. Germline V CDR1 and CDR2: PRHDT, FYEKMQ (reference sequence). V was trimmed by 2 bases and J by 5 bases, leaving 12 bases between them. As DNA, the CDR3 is TGTGCCAGCAGCTTATCTTCAGGGAAATATGGCTACACCTTC. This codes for CASSLSSGKYGYTF.

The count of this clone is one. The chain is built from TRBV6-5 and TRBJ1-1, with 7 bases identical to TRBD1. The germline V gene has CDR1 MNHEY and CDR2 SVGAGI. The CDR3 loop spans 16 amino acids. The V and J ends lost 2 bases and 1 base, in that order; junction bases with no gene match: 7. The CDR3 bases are TGTGCCAGCAGTTACCTACGACAGGGACGGAACACTGAAGCTTTCTTT. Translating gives CASSYLRQGRNTEAFF.

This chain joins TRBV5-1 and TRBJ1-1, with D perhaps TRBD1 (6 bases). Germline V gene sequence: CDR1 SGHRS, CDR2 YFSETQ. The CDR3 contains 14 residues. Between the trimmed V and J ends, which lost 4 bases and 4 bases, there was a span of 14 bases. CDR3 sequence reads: CASSQLQGGTEAFF. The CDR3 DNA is TGCGCCAGCAGCCAACTACAGGGTGGCACTGAAGCTTTCTTT.